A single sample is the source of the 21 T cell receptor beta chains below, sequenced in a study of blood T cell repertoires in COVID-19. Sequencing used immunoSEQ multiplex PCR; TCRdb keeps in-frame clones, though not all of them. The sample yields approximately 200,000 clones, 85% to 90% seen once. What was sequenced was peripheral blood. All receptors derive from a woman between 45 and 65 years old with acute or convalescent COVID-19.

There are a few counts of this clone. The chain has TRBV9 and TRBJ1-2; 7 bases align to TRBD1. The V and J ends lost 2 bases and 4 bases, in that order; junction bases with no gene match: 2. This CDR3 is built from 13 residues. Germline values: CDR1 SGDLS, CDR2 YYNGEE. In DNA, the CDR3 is TGTGCCAGCAGCGTCGCAGGGGGCTATGGCTACACCTTC. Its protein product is CASSVAGGYGYTF.

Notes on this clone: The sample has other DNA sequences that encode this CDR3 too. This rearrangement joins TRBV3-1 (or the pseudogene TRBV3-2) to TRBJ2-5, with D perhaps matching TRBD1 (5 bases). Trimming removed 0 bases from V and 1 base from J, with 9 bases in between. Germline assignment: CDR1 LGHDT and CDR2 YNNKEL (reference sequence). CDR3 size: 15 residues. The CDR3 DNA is TGTGCCAGCAGCCAAGATCGGACATTCCAAGAGACCCAGTACTTC. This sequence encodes CASSQDRTFQETQYF.

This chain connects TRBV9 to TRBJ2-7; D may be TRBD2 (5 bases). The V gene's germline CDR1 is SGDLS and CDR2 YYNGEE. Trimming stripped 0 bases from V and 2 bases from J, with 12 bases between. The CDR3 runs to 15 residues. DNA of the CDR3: TGTGCCAGCAGCGTAGCGGCCAGCGGAGCCTACGAGCAGTACTTC. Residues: CASSVAASGAYEQYF. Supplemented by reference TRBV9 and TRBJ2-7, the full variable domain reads DSGVTQTPKHLITATGQRVTLRCSPRSGDLSVYWYQQSLDQGLQFLIQYYNGEERAKGNILERFSAQQFPDLHSELNLSSLELGDSALYFCASSVAASGAYEQYFGPGTRLTVT.

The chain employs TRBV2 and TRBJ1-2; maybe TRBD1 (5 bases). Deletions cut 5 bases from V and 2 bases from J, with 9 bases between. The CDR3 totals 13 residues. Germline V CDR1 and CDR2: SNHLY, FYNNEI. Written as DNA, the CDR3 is TGTGCCAGCAGTTCCCGGGGGAACTATGGCTACACCTTC. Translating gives CASSSRGNYGYTF.

CDR3 loop: CASTVAAGSYEQYF. CDR3 bases: TGTGCCAGCACAGTGGCTGCTGGTTCCTACGAGCAGTACTTC. The chain couples TRBV2 to TRBJ2-7; no reliable D call. Between the trimmed V and J ends, which lost 7 bases and 1 base, there was a span of 14 bases. CDR1 is SNHLY, CDR2 FYNNEI, per germline. The CDR3 runs to 14 residues. Looking up the rest from reference TRBV2 and TRBJ2-7 gives the full variable domain: EPEVTQTPSHQVTQMGQEVILRCVPISNHLYFYWYRQILGQKVEFLVSFYNNEISEKSEIFDDQFSVERPDGSNFTLKIRSTKLEDSAMYFCASTVAAGSYEQYFGPGTRLTVT.

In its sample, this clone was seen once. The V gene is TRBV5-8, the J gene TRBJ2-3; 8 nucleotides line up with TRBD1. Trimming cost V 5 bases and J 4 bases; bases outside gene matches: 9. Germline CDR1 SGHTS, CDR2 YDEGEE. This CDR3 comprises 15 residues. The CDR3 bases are TGTGCCAGCAGTTTCCGGAACAGGGGGTCAGATACGCAGTATTTT. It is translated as CASSFRNRGSDTQYF.

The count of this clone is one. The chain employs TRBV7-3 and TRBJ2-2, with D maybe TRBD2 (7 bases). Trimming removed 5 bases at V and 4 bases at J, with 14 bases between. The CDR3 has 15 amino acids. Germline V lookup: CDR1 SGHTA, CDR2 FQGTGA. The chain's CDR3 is CASSPGGRSTGELFF. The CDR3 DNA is TGTGCCAGCAGCCCCGGGGGGCGGAGCACCGGGGAGCTGTTTTTT.

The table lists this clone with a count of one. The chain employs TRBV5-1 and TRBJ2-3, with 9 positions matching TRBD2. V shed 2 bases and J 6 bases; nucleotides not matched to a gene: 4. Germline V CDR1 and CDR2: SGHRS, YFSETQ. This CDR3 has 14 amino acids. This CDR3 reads CASSFSGGGDTQYF. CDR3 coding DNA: TGCGCCAGCAGCTTTAGCGGGGGAGGGGATACGCAGTATTTT.

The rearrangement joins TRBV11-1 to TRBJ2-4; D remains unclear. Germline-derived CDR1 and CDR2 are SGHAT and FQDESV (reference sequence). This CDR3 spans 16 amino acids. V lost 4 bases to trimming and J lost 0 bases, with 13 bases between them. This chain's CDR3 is CASSSSVALAKNIQYF. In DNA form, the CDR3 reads TGTGCCAGCAGCTCGTCAGTTGCATTAGCCAAAAACATTCAGTACTTC.

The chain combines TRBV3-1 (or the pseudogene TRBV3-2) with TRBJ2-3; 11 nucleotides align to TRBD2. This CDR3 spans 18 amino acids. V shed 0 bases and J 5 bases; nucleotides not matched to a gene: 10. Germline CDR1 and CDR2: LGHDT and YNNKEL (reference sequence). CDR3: CASSQDWASGGPGDTQYF. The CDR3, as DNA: TGTGCCAGCAGCCAAGATTGGGCTAGCGGGGGGCCGGGAGATACGCAGTATTTT.

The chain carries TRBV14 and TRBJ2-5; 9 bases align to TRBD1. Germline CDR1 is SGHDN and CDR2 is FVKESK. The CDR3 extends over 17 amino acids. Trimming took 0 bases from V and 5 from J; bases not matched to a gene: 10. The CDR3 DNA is TGTGCCAGCAGCCAAGATCGGTCGGGACAGGGCTTTGAGACCCAGTACTTC. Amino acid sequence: CASSQDRSGQGFETQYF.

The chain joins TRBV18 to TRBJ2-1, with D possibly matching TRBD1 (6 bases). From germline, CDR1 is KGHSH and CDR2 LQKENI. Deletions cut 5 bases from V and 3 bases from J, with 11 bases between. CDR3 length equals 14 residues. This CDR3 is CASSWGHNYNEQFF. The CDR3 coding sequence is TGTGCCAGCTCATGGGGACATAACTACAATGAGCAGTTCTTC.

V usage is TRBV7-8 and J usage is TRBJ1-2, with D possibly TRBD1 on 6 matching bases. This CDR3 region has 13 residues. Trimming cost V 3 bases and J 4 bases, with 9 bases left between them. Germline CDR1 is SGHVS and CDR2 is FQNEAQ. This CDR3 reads CASSLTGLYGYTF. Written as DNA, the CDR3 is TGTGCCAGCAGCTTGACAGGCCTCTATGGCTACACCTTC.

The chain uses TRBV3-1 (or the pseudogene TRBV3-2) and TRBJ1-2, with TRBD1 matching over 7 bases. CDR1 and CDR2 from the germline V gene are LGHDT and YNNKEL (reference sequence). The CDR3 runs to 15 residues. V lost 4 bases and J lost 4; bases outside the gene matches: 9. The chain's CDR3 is CASSRRTGGFYGYTF. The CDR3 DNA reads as TGTGCCAGCAGCCGTAGGACAGGCGGATTCTATGGCTACACCTTC.

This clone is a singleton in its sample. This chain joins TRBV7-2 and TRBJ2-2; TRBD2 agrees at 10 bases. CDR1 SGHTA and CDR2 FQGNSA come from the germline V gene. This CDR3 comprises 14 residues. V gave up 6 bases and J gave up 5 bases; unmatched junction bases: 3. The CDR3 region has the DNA TGTGCCAGCAGGCTAGCGGGAGTAACCGGGGAGCTGTTTTTT. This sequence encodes CASRLAGVTGELFF.

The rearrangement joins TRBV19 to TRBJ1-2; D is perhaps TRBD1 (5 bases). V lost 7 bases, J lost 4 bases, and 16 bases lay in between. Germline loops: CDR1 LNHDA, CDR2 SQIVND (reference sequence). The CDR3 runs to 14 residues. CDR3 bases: TGTGCCAGTATTTTTGCAGGGCCATCCTATGGCTACACCTTC. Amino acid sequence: CASIFAGPSYGYTF.

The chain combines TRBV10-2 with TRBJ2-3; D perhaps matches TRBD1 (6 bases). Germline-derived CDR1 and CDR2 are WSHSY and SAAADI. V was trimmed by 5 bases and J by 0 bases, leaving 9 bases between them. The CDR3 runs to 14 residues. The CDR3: CASSWGPSTDTQYF. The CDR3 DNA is TGCGCCAGCAGTTGGGGGCCAAGCACAGATACGCAGTATTTT.

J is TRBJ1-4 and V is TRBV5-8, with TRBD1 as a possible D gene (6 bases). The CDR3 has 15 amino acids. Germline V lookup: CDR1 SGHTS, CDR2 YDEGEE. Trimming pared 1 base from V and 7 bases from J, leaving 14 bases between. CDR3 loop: CASSLLGAAGEKLFF. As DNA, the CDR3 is TGTGCCAGCAGCTTGTTGGGGGCCGCAGGTGAAAAACTGTTTTTT.

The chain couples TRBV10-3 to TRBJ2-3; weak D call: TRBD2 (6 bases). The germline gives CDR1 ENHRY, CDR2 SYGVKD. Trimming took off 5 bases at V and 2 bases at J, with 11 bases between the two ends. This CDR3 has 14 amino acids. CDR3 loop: CAISREESTDTQYF. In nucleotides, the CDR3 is TGTGCCATCAGTAGGGAGGAATCCACAGATACGCAGTATTTT.

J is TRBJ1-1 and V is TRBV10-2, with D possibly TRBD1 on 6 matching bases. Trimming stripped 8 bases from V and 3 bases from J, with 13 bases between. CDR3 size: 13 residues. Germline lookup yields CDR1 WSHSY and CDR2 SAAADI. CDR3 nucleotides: TGCGCCAGCGCGATTAACAGGGACACTGAAGCTTTCTTT. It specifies CASAINRDTEAFF.

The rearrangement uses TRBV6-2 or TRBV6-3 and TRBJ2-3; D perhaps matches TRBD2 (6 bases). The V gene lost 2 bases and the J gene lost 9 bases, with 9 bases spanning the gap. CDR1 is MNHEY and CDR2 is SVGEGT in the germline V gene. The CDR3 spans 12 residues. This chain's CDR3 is CASSYPTRTQYF. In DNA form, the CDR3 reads TGTGCCAGCAGTTACCCGACTAGAACGCAGTATTTT.